This TCR beta chain derives from a study of shared T cell receptors in the human thymus. The length of the CDR3 is 13 residues. CDR1 and CDR2 (germline): MRHNA, SNTAGT. J was trimmed by 6 bases and V by 1 base; bases with no gene match: 1. Sequencing used immunoSEQ multiplex PCR; TCRdb keeps in-frame clones, though not all of them. The data show 450,000 to 650,000 clones, around 78% seen once. This sample also appeared in a second study, on human thymus T cells.

The sequenced sample was thymocytes. This TCR derives from a boy less than two years old with a congenital heart defect. The V gene is TRBV6-4, the J gene TRBJ1-2; 8 bases align to TRBD1. CDR3: CASSDLTGDGYTF. CDR3 DNA sequence: TGTGCCAGCAGTGACTTGACAGGGGATGGCTACACCTTC.